This passage covers 26 T cell receptor beta chains from one sample sequenced in a study of T-cell reconstitution after alpha-beta-depleted transplantation in children. Unique molecular identifiers featured in how the TCRbeta library was prepared. TCRdb reanalysed the PCR reads using MiXCR and keeps one entry per CDR3 protein. The top ten clones hold around 14% of a sample with around 600,000 distinct CDR3 sequences, 23% of them seen once. Specimen: PBMCs, mostly from graft donor cells, collected 360 days after TCRalphabeta/CD19-depleted stem cell transplant. Receptors were obtained from a boy less than two years old who had a stem cell transplant for acute myeloid leukemia, so the T cells may come from the graft donor.

In its sample, this clonotype was seen a few times. The chain links TRBV7-2 to TRBJ2-7, with a weak D call TRBD1 (5 bases). V was trimmed by 5 bases and J by 4 bases, leaving 15 bases between them. This CDR3 spans 14 amino acids. The V gene's germline CDR1 is SGHTA and CDR2 FQGNSA. CDR3 DNA: TGTGCCAGCAGCGAAAGGGTCCAGGGATACGAGCAGTACTTC. Encoded protein: CASSERVQGYEQYF.

This clonotype was recorded a few times. V and J are TRBV12-3 or TRBV12-4 and TRBJ2-3; D unresolved. This CDR3 is built from 15 residues. V shed 5 bases and J shed 0 bases, with 12 bases lying between them. The CDR3 loop is CASSLNQPSTDTQYF. CDR3 bases: TGTGCCAGCAGTCTAAACCAACCTAGCACAGATACGCAGTATTTT.

This clonotype was recorded many times. The CDR3 spells CASSLIRADSGNTIYF. DNA for the CDR3: TGTGCCAGCAGCTTAATTAGGGCGGACAGCGGAAACACCATATATTTT. The chain joins TRBV7-2 to TRBJ1-3, with TRBD1 as a possible D gene (6 bases). From germline, CDR1 is SGHTA and CDR2 FQGNSA. This CDR3 comprises 16 residues. V was shortened by 2 bases and J by 4 bases, with 15 bases between the two germline ends. The whole variable domain, filled in from reference TRBV7-2 and TRBJ1-3, reads GAGVSQSPSNKVTEKGKDVELRCDPISGHTALYWYRQSLGQGLEFLIYFQGNSAPDKSGLPSDRFSAERTGGSVSTLTIQRTQQEDSAVYLCASSLIRADSGNTIYFGEGSWLTVV.

This clonotype was found many times. The chain links TRBV7-2 to TRBJ1-1; D might be TRBD1 (5 bases). Germline CDR1 SGHTA, CDR2 FQGNSA. The CDR3 consists of 15 residues. With 1 base removed from V and 1 base from J, the gap between germline ends came to 10 bases. In DNA form, the CDR3 reads TGTGCCAGCAGCTTAGTCTTCGGGGGGAACACTGAAGCTTTCTTT. Residues: CASSLVFGGNTEAFF.

The table lists this clonotype with many counts. The genes are TRBV12-3 or TRBV12-4 and TRBJ2-1; D is uncertain. The V and J ends lost 7 bases and 4 bases respectively, with 14 bases between them. The CDR3 runs to 14 residues. This CDR3 is CASTSWFSYNEQFF. DNA for the CDR3: TGTGCCAGCACCTCGTGGTTCTCTTACAATGAGCAGTTCTTC.

This clonotype was counted many times. This sequence joins TRBV7-6 and TRBJ1-5; D remains unclear. The CDR3 sequence is 13 residues long. Trimming took off 5 bases at V and 4 bases at J, with 9 bases between the two ends. Germline CDR1 and CDR2: SGHVS and FNYEAQ. CDR3 sequence reads: CASSRRINQPQHF. As DNA, the CDR3 is TGTGCCAGCAGCCGCAGGATTAATCAGCCCCAGCATTTT.

The chain carries TRBV6-1 and TRBJ2-3, with 7 bases lining up with TRBD1. The CDR3 is 15 amino acids. The J segment lost 0 bases and the V segment lost 5 bases, leaving 5 bases of the junction unmatched. Germline V gene lookup returns CDR1 MNHNS and CDR2 SASEGT. The chain's CDR3 is CASSPRDRSTDTQYF. The DNA of the CDR3 is TGTGCCAGCAGTCCCCGGGACAGAAGCACAGATACGCAGTATTTT.

This chain links TRBV9 with TRBJ1-1, with 8 bases that match TRBD1. The CDR3 loop spans 15 amino acids. Germline V lookup: CDR1 SGDLS, CDR2 YYNGEE. V was pared by 2 bases and J by 4 bases, with 7 bases of the junction left unmatched. The CDR3 sequence is CASSVGQGAGTEAFF. The CDR3 DNA sequence: TGTGCCAGCAGCGTGGGCCAGGGGGCTGGCACTGAAGCTTTCTTT. Combining the CDR3 with reference TRBV9 and TRBJ1-1 gives the whole variable domain DSGVTQTPKHLITATGQRVTLRCSPRSGDLSVYWYQQSLDQGLQFLIQYYNGEERAKGNILERFSAQQFPDLHSELNLSSLELGDSALYFCASSVGQGAGTEAFFGQGTRLTVV.

This clonotype was observed many times. This sequence joins TRBV29-1 and TRBJ2-1, with TRBD1 identical over 7 bases. The CDR3 spans 15 residues. Germline-derived CDR1 and CDR2 are SQVTM and ANQGSEA. V was clipped by 6 bases and J by 0 bases; unmatched bases: 8. CDR3 bases: TGCAGCGTGTCCGGGACAGTGAGCTCCTACAATGAGCAGTTCTTC. Protein sequence: CSVSGTVSSYNEQFF.

This clonotype was found a few times. V usage is TRBV5-5 and J usage is TRBJ2-1; 9 positions match TRBD1. From germline, CDR1 is SGHKS and CDR2 YYEKEE (reference sequence). This CDR3 is 16 amino acids long. Losses at the gene ends were 2 bases for V and 4 bases for J; bases not matched to a gene: 7. The chain's CDR3 is CASSFSGTGLYNEQFF. The CDR3 DNA sequence: TGTGCCAGCAGCTTCTCCGGGACAGGGCTTTACAATGAGCAGTTCTTC.

This clonotype was detected many times. The chain is built from TRBV28 and TRBJ2-2, with TRBD2 as a possible D gene (6 bases). Germline CDR1 MDHEN, CDR2 SYDVKM. CDR3 size: 15 residues. The V and J ends lost 7 bases and 2 bases respectively, with 14 bases between them. CDR3 protein: CASIRAGINTGELFF. CDR3 DNA sequence: TGTGCCAGCATACGCGCGGGGATTAACACCGGGGAGCTGTTTTTT. Full variable domain (remainder filled in from reference TRBV28 and TRBJ2-2): DVKVTQSSRYLVKRTGEKVFLECVQDMDHENMFWYRQDPGLGLRLIYFSYDVKMKEKGDIPEGYSVSREKKERFSLILESASTNQTSMYLCASIRAGINTGELFFGEGSRLTVL.

The J gene is TRBJ1-2, the V gene TRBV6-5; possibly TRBD1 for D (5 bases). V gave up 0 bases and J gave up 5 bases, with 13 bases separating them. The germline V gene encodes CDR1 MNHEY and CDR2 SVGAGI. The CDR3 contains 15 residues. The CDR3: CASSYSWGGGYGYTF. The CDR3, as DNA: TGTGCCAGCAGTTACTCGTGGGGGGGAGGATATGGCTACACCTTC.

This clonotype was detected ten times or more. This chain links TRBV6-5 with TRBJ2-7; D assignment may be TRBD1 or TRBD2 (5 bases each). This CDR3 is 13 amino acids long. The germline gives CDR1 MNHEY, CDR2 SVGAGI. V shed 2 bases and J shed 4 bases, with 9 bases lying between them. The CDR3 loop is CASSYGGNYEQYF. As DNA, the CDR3 is TGTGCCAGCAGTTACGGGGGTAATTACGAGCAGTACTTC.

This clonotype has at least ten counts. CDR3 sequence reads: CASSRAGDYSPLHF. The CDR3, as DNA: TGCGCCAGCAGCCGGGCGGGGGATTATTCACCCCTCCACTTT. The chain recombines TRBV5-1 with TRBJ1-6, with a weak D call TRBD1 (5 bases). With 4 bases removed from V and 8 bases from J, the gap between germline ends came to 13 bases. The germline gives CDR1 SGHRS, CDR2 YFSETQ. This CDR3 is built from 14 residues.

The V gene is TRBV7-9, the J gene TRBJ2-1; 7 positions agree with TRBD2. Germline V CDR1 and CDR2: SEHNR, FQNEAQ (reference sequence). The V segment lost 5 bases and the J segment 1 base; nucleotides outside the gene matches: 8. CDR3 size: 16 residues. This chain's CDR3 is CASSPREAESYNEQFF. DNA of the CDR3: TGTGCCAGCAGCCCCCGGGAGGCGGAGTCCTACAATGAGCAGTTCTTC.

This clonotype was observed many times. The chain is built from TRBV20-1 and TRBJ1-3; 9 nucleotides line up with TRBD1. The trim removed 4 bases at V and 0 bases at J, leaving 4 bases unmatched. Germline loops: CDR1 DFQATT, CDR2 SNEGSKA (reference sequence). The length of the CDR3 is 15 residues. The CDR3 nucleotides read TGCAGTGCTACCGGGACAGGGAACTCTGGAAACACCATATATTTT. Translation: CSATGTGNSGNTIYF.

This clonotype was seen repeatedly, ten times or more. V gene TRBV29-1 combines with J gene TRBJ2-6; D is uncertain. CDR3 length: 13 residues. Germline V gene sequence: CDR1 SQVTM, CDR2 ANQGSEA. Trimming stripped 3 bases from V and 4 bases from J, with 7 bases between. CDR3 loop: CSVDGLGANVLTF. CDR3 DNA sequence: TGCAGCGTTGACGGGTTAGGGGCCAACGTCCTGACTTTC.

This clonotype was seen a single time. The CDR3 spells CASSSRLQGGIDTQYF. The CDR3 DNA sequence: TGTGCCAGCAGCTCCCGGTTACAGGGAGGGATAGATACGCAGTATTTT. The V call is TRBV7-2, the J call TRBJ2-3; D may be TRBD2 (7 bases). Trimming took 4 bases from V and 5 from J, leaving 19 bases between them. The germline V gene has CDR1 SGHTA and CDR2 FQGNSA. The CDR3 is 16 amino acids.

The gene calls are TRBV5-1 and TRBJ1-1; 8 positions agree with TRBD1. V lost 4 bases to trimming and J lost 3 bases; unmatched junction nucleotides: 5. The CDR3 loop spans 14 amino acids. CDR1 and CDR2 (germline): SGHRS, YFSETQ. Here the CDR3 reads CASSGVQGDTEAFF. The CDR3 DNA follows: TGCGCCAGCAGCGGCGTACAGGGGGACACTGAAGCTTTCTTT.

As to this clonotype: This may be a read error, as it is one base from a much larger clone. The V and J genes are TRBV27 and TRBJ2-6; no clear D gene. CDR3 length: 14 residues. Germline values: CDR1 MNHEY, CDR2 SMNVEV (reference sequence). V lost 5 bases to trimming and J lost 0 bases, with 5 bases between them. CDR3 nucleotide sequence: TGTGCCAGCAGTCCCTACTCTGGGGCCAACGTCCTGACTTTC. Translation gives CASSPYSGANVLTF.

This clonotype has only a few counts. The chain combines TRBV6-1 with TRBJ2-7; TRBD1 is a possible D gene (6 bases). CDR1 and CDR2 from the germline V gene are MNHNS and SASEGT. There are 16 residues in the CDR3. The V end lost 5 bases, the J end lost 6 bases, and 23 bases lay between the germline ends. CDR3 region: CASSPYLLGDKIEQYV. Here the CDR3 DNA reads TGTGCCAGCAGTCCCTATCTGTTGGGGGACAAGATCGAGCAGTACGTC.

This chain connects TRBV4-1 to TRBJ2-3; 8 bases line up with TRBD2. In germline, CDR1 is MGHRA, CDR2 YSYEKL. The CDR3 sequence is 16 residues long. V shed 1 base and J 2 bases; nucleotides not matched to a gene: 5. The CDR3 reads CASSQGTSSFTDTQYF. DNA of the CDR3: TGCGCCAGCAGCCAAGGGACTAGCTCTTTCACAGATACGCAGTATTTT.

The chain joins TRBV20-1 to TRBJ2-4, with 10 positions matching TRBD2. The J segment lost 1 base and the V segment lost 1 base, leaving 7 bases of the junction unmatched. The CDR3 runs 17 residues. CDR1 and CDR2 from the germline V gene are DFQATT and SNEGSKA (reference sequence). The CDR3 loop is CSARGLAGARAKNIQYF. CDR3 coding DNA: TGCAGTGCTAGAGGGCTAGCGGGGGCACGTGCCAAAAACATTCAGTACTTC.

This clonotype was recorded many times. The CDR3 sequence: CASSPFLGYNDEQYF. CDR3 in DNA: TGTGCCAGCAGCCCCTTCCTGGGCTATAATGACGAGCAGTACTTC. The J gene is TRBJ2-7, the V gene TRBV7-9; D gene ambiguous. This CDR3 has 15 amino acids. Germline assignment: CDR1 SEHNR and CDR2 FQNEAQ (reference sequence). The V end was cut by 5 bases, the J end by 5 bases, with 19 bases between.

A remark on this clonotype: A read error may produce the germline difference seen at one junction end. The J gene is TRBJ2-1, the V gene TRBV20-1, with 10 nucleotides matching TRBD2. Per the germline V gene, CDR1 is DFQATT and CDR2 is SNEGSKA (reference sequence). The CDR3 is made up of 14 amino acids. DNA of the CDR3: TGCAGTGCGAGAGTACTAGCGGGGTTGAATGAGCAGTTCTTC. Protein product: CSARVLAGLNEQFF.

The chain uses TRBV6-2 or TRBV6-3 and TRBJ2-1; 8 positions agree with TRBD2. V shed 2 bases and J 9 bases; nucleotides not matched to a gene: 3. The CDR3 is 13 residues long. The V gene's germline CDR1 is MNHEY and CDR2 SVGEGT. CDR3 region: CASSYPAGGEQFF. The CDR3 DNA sequence: TGTGCCAGCAGTTACCCGGCGGGGGGTGAGCAGTTCTTC.